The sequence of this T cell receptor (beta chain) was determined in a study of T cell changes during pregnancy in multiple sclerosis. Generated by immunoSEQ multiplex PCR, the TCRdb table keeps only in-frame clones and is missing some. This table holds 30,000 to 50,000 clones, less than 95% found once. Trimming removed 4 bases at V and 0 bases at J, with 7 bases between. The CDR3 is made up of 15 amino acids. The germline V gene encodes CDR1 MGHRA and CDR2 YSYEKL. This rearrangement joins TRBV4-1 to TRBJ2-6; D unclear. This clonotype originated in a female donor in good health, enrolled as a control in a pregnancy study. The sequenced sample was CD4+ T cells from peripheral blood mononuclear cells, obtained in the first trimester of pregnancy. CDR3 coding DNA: TGCGCCAGCAGCCCCCAGGCCTCTGGGGCCAACGTCCTGACTTTC. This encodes CASSPQASGANVLTF.